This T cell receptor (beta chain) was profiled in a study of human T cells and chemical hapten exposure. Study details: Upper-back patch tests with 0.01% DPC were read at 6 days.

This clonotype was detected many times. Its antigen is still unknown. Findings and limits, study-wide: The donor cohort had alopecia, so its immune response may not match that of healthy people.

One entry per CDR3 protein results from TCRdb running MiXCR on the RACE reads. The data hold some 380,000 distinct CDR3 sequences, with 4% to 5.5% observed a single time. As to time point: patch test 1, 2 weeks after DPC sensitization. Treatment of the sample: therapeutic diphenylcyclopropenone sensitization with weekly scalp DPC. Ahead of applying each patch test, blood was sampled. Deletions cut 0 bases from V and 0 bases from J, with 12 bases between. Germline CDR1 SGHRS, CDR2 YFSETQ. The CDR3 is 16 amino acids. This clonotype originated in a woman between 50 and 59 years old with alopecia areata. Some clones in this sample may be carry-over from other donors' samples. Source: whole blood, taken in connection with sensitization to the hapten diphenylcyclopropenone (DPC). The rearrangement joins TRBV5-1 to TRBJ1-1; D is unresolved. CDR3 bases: TGCGCCAGCAGCTTGGGACGGGGAGGGATGAACACTGAAGCTTTCTTT. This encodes CASSLGRGGMNTEAFF.